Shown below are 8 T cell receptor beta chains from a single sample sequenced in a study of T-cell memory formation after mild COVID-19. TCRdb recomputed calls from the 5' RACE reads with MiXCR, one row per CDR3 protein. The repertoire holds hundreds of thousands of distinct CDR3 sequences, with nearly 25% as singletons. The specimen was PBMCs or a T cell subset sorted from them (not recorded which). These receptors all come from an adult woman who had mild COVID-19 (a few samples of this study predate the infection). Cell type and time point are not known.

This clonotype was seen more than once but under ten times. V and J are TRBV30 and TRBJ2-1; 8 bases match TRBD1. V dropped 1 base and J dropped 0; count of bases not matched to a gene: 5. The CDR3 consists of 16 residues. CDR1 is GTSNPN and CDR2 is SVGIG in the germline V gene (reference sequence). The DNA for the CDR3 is TGTGCCTGGAGTGACTACAGGGGGAGCTCCTACAATGAGCAGTTCTTC. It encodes CAWSDYRGSSYNEQFF. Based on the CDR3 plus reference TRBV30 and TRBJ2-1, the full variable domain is SQTIHQWPATLVQPVGSPLSLECTVEGTSNPNLYWYRQAAGRGLQLLFYSVGIGQISSEVPQNLSASRPQDRQFILSSKKLLLSDSGFYLCAWSDYRGSSYNEQFFGPGTRLTVL.

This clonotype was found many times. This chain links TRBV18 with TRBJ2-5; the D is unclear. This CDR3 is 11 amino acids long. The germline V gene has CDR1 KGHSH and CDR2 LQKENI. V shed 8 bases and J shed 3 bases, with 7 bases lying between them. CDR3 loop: CASSLKETQYF. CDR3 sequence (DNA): TGTGCCAGCAGCTTAAAAGAGACCCAGTACTTC.

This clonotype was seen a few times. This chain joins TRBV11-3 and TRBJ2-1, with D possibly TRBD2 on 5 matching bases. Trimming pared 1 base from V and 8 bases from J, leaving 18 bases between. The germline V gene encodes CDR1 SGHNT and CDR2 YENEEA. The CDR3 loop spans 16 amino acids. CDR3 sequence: CASSLGVSGRLDEQFF. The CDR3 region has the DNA TGTGCCAGCAGCTTAGGGGTGAGCGGACGGCTCGATGAGCAGTTCTTC. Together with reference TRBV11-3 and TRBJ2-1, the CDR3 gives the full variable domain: EAGVVQSPRYKIIEKKQPVAFWCNPISGHNTLYWYLQNLGQGPELLIRYENEEAVDDSQLPKDRFSAERLKGVDSTLKIQPAELGDSAVYLCASSLGVSGRLDEQFFGPGTRLTVL.

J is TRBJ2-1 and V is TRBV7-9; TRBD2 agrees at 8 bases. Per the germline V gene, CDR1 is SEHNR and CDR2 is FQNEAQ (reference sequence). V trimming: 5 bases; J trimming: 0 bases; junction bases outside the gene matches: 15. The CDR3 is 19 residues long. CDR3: CASSQGRVLLADSYNEQFF. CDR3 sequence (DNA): TGTGCCAGCAGCCAGGGGCGGGTACTACTAGCGGACTCCTACAATGAGCAGTTCTTC.

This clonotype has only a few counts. This CDR3 is CANMPGTSFVGELFF. CDR3 coding DNA: TGTGCCAACATGCCCGGGACTAGCTTCGTCGGGGAGCTGTTTTTT. The rearrangement uses TRBV7-8 and TRBJ2-2, with 9 positions matching TRBD2. In germline, CDR1 is SGHVS, CDR2 FQNEAQ. Unmatched junction bases numbered 13, after V lost 10 bases and J lost 7 bases. The CDR3 length is 15 residues.

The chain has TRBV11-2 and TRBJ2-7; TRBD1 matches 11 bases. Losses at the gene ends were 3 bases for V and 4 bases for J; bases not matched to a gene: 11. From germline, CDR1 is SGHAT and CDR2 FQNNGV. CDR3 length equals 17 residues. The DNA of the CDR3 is TGTGCCAGCAGCTTGGGGACAGGGGGACAGAGGGGTTACGAGCAGTACTTC. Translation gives CASSLGTGGQRGYEQYF.

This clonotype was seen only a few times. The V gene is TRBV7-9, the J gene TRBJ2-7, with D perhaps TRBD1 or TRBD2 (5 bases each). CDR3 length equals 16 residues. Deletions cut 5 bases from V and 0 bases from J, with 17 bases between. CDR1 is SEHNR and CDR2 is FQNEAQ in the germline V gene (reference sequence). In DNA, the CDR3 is TGTGCCAGCAGCCGCATCCGGGACGGGTTCTCCTACGAGCAGTACTTC. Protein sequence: CASSRIRDGFSYEQYF. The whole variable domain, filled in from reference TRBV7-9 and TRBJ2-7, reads DTGVSQNPRHKITKRGQNVTFRCDPISEHNRLYWYRQTLGQGPEFLTYFQNEAQLEKSRLLSDRFSAERPKGSFSTLEIQRTEQGDSAMYLCASSRIRDGFSYEQYFGPGTRLTVT.

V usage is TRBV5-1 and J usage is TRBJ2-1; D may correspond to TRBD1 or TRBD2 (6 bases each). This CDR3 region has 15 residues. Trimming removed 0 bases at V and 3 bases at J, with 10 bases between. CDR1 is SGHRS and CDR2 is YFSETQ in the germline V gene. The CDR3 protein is CASSLGRGIYNEQFF. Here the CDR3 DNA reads TGCGCCAGCAGCTTGGGGAGGGGGATCTACAATGAGCAGTTCTTC.